The 31 T cell receptor beta chains below all came from one sample that was sequenced in a study of identical twins. TCRdb re-called the 5' RACE reads with MiXCR, one entry per CDR3 protein. The data contain around 450,000 distinct CDR3 sequences, about 14% of them singletons. The same sample was also studied in work on yellow fever vaccine responses in identical twins.

Sequences were obtained from CD4+ T cells sorted from blood. These TCRs come from a woman aged 18-29 years in good health.

This clonotype was seen a handful of times. The chain is built from TRBV6-1 and TRBJ1-1; D gene ambiguous. CDR3 length: 15 amino acids. The germline gives CDR1 MNHNS, CDR2 SASEGT. V lost 10 bases and J lost 3, with 21 bases in between. CDR3 sequence: CATKLMGLTDTEAFF. CDR3 DNA sequence: TGTGCCACCAAACTAATGGGTCTCACGGACACTGAAGCTTTCTTT.

This clonotype was counted at least ten times. J is TRBJ2-3 and V is TRBV29-1, with 7 bases identical to TRBD1. This CDR3 comprises 14 residues. The V and J ends lost 5 bases and 6 bases, in that order; junction bases with no gene match: 11. Germline loops: CDR1 SQVTM, CDR2 ANQGSEA. The CDR3 DNA is TGCAGCGTTATACTACAGGGGAAAGAGGATACGCAGTATTTT. It yields the protein CSVILQGKEDTQYF.

V is TRBV5-1 and J is TRBJ2-7; 7 bases map to TRBD1. Trimming cost V 3 bases and J 0 bases; bases outside gene matches: 3. Germline CDR1 is SGHRS and CDR2 is YFSETQ. CDR3 length: 14 amino acids. The CDR3 reads CASSSQGSSYEQYF. The CDR3 DNA is TGCGCCAGCAGCTCACAGGGGAGCTCCTACGAGCAGTACTTC.

In its sample, this clonotype was seen a few times. V gene TRBV7-3 combines with J gene TRBJ2-3; D might be TRBD2 (6 bases). The CDR3 length is 14 residues. Germline CDR1 is SGHTA and CDR2 is FQGTGA. Between the trimmed V and J ends, which lost 6 bases and 1 base, there was a span of 11 bases. CDR3 residues: CASSHSGGTDTQYF. DNA of the CDR3: TGTGCCAGCAGTCATAGCGGTGGCACAGATACGCAGTATTTT.

This clonotype was recorded a few times. J is TRBJ2-5 and V is TRBV5-1, with 12 nucleotides matching TRBD2. Germline V gene sequence: CDR1 SGHRS, CDR2 YFSETQ. After removal of 4 bases from V and 3 bases from J, the junction contained 7 bases not matched to a gene. The CDR3 consists of 16 residues. The CDR3 spells CASSEPWTSGKETQYF. CDR3 DNA sequence: TGCGCCAGCAGCGAACCTTGGACTAGCGGGAAAGAGACCCAGTACTTC. The variable domain in full, completed from reference TRBV5-1 and TRBJ2-5, reads KAGVTQTPRYLIKTRGQQVTLSCSPISGHRSVSWYQQTPGQGLQFLFEYFSETQRNKGNFPGRFSGRQFSNSRSEMNVSTLELGDSALYLCASSEPWTSGKETQYFGPGTRLLVL.

J is TRBJ2-1 and V is TRBV11-3, with D unresolved. Trimming cost V 0 bases and J 2 bases, with 11 bases left between them. The CDR3 covers 16 residues. Germline CDR1 and CDR2: SGHNT and YENEEA. The CDR3 bases are TGTGCCAGCAGCTTAGATGGCGGCCCAACCTACAATGAGCAGTTCTTC. It is translated as CASSLDGGPTYNEQFF.

The rearrangement links TRBV12-3 or TRBV12-4 to TRBJ2-7; no clear D gene. The V gene lost 7 bases and the J gene lost 4 bases, with 14 bases spanning the gap. There are 13 residues in the CDR3. CDR3 loop: CASKLGGDYEQYF. The CDR3 DNA sequence: TGTGCCAGCAAACTTGGCGGAGATTACGAGCAGTACTTC.

There are a few counts of this clonotype. The chain couples TRBV5-1 to TRBJ2-7; D is perhaps TRBD2 (5 bases). CDR1 and CDR2 (germline): SGHRS, YFSETQ. The CDR3 extends over 13 amino acids. Trimming left V 2 bases short and J 6 bases short, with 12 bases between. The CDR3 nucleotides are TGCGCCAGCAGCTTCGAGGGTCGGGGCGAGCAGTACTTC. It is translated as CASSFEGRGEQYF.

This clonotype was observed a few times. V is TRBV9 and J is TRBJ2-5; 7 nucleotides agree with TRBD1. Per the germline V gene, CDR1 is SGDLS and CDR2 is YYNGEE. V dropped 1 base and J dropped 1; count of bases not matched to a gene: 4. The CDR3 runs to 15 residues. In nucleotides, the CDR3 is TGTGCCAGCAGCGTAATGGGACAGAGCCAAGAGACCCAGTACTTC. Its protein product is CASSVMGQSQETQYF.

This clonotype has only a few counts. The rearrangement uses TRBV7-9 and TRBJ2-7, with 7 nucleotides matching TRBD1. Looked up from germline, CDR1 is SEHNR and CDR2 is FQNEAQ (reference sequence). Trimming took 1 base from V and 2 from J; bases not matched to a gene: 8. This CDR3 spans 16 amino acids. The CDR3 sequence is CASSLDRGLRPYEQYF. The CDR3 region has the DNA TGTGCCAGCAGCTTAGACAGGGGATTAAGGCCCTACGAGCAGTACTTC.

The chain uses TRBV29-1 and TRBJ2-5, with D perhaps TRBD2 (7 bases). Trimming shortened V by 6 bases and J by 6 bases, and 20 bases separated the two germline ends. The CDR3 totals 14 residues. Germline values: CDR1 SQVTM, CDR2 ANQGSEA. The CDR3 spells CSVCPLRGLQTQYF. In DNA, the CDR3 is TGCAGCGTGTGCCCCCTGCGGGGGCTTCAGACCCAGTACTTC.

The J gene is TRBJ2-7, the V gene TRBV14; no clear D gene. Trimming cost V 4 bases and J 2 bases, with 21 bases left between them. CDR1 SGHDN and CDR2 FVKESK come from the germline V gene. The CDR3 covers 17 residues. The CDR3 nucleotides are TGTGCCAGCAGCCGGTGGGCCGTCGGCGCCGGAACCTACGAGCAGTACTTC. Its protein product is CASSRWAVGAGTYEQYF.

J is TRBJ2-5 and V is TRBV10-3, with 13 bases that match TRBD2. Germline lookup yields CDR1 ENHRY and CDR2 SYGVKD. The length of the CDR3 is 15 residues. The V segment lost 6 bases and the J segment 2 bases; nucleotides outside the gene matches: 3. CDR3 loop: CAISGTSGDQETQYF. The DNA of the CDR3 is TGTGCCATCAGCGGGACTAGCGGGGATCAAGAGACCCAGTACTTC.

V gene TRBV4-2 combines with J gene TRBJ2-1; 13 bases line up with TRBD2. Germline CDR1 and CDR2: LGHNA and YNFKEQ. V shed 4 bases, J shed 0 bases, and the junction held 18 bases outside the gene matches. This CDR3 region has 22 residues. CDR3 nucleotide sequence: TGTGCCAGCAGCCCAGGGGGGTTCGGACTAGCGGGAGTTTCTGTCTCCTACAATGAGCAGTTCTTC. Encoded protein: CASSPGGFGLAGVSVSYNEQFF.

The rearrangement uses TRBV19 and TRBJ2-2; D not resolved. Germline CDR1 and CDR2: LNHDA and SQIVND (reference sequence). Trimming took off 5 bases at V and 6 bases at J, with 10 bases between the two ends. CDR3 size: 13 residues. The DNA of the CDR3 is TGTGCCAGTAGTGTCGACATGTCCGGGGAGCTGTTTTTT. Its translation: CASSVDMSGELFF.

The V and J genes are TRBV6-5 and TRBJ2-6, with D perhaps TRBD2 (5 bases). The CDR3 sequence is 17 residues long. Germline V gene lookup returns CDR1 MNHEY and CDR2 SVGAGI. V was pared by 4 bases and J by 2 bases, with 15 bases between. CDR3 sequence reads: CASSWSGRPAGANVLTF. CDR3 nucleotide sequence: TGTGCCAGCAGTTGGTCGGGGAGACCGGCTGGGGCCAACGTCCTGACTTTC.

The chain joins TRBV29-1 to TRBJ2-1; TRBD2 aligns across 16 bases. This CDR3 region has 13 residues. With 4 bases clipped from V and 15 bases from J, the junction kept 6 bases outside the gene matches. The germline V gene has CDR1 SQVTM and CDR2 ANQGSEA. The CDR3 nucleotides read TGCAGCGTTGGGGGACTAGCGGGAGGGAGTCTGTTCTTC. Translation: CSVGGLAGGSLFF.

The chain uses TRBV7-8 and TRBJ2-7, with a tentative D call TRBD2 (7 bases). The CDR3 extends over 14 amino acids. V gave up 2 bases and J gave up 5 bases, with 13 bases separating them. Germline-derived CDR1 and CDR2 are SGHVS and FQNEAQ. In DNA form, the CDR3 reads TGTGCCAGCAGCTTAAGGGGAGGGGGTGACGAGCAGTACTTC. It encodes CASSLRGGGDEQYF.

This clonotype has a handful of counts. The chain links TRBV10-3 to TRBJ2-1, with 10 bases lining up with TRBD1. With 7 bases clipped from V and 3 bases from J, the junction kept 6 bases outside the gene matches. The CDR3 consists of 15 residues. The V gene's germline CDR1 is ENHRY and CDR2 SYGVKD. The CDR3 DNA is TGTGCCATCAATCCCGGGACAGGGGTCTACAATGAGCAGTTCTTC. As protein: CAINPGTGVYNEQFF.

The table lists this clonotype with a few counts. The rearrangement uses TRBV9 and TRBJ2-3; 7 bases agree with TRBD1. The germline V gene encodes CDR1 SGDLS and CDR2 YYNGEE. The CDR3 runs to 16 residues. Unmatched junction bases numbered 12, after V lost 3 bases and J lost 5 bases. The chain's CDR3 is CASSEGAGYTGDTQYF. In DNA, the CDR3 is TGTGCCAGCAGCGAGGGGGCGGGTTACACGGGAGATACGCAGTATTTT.

In this sample, this clonotype turned up many times. J is TRBJ1-5 and V is TRBV12-3 or TRBV12-4, with TRBD1 identical over 7 bases. The CDR3 runs 13 residues. V lost 6 bases and J lost 5; bases outside the gene matches: 4. The CDR3 DNA sequence: TGTGCCAGCAGCACAGGGGTGGATCAGCCCCAGCATTTT. Its protein is CASSTGVDQPQHF.

The chain uses TRBV6-4 and TRBJ2-2, with D perhaps TRBD1 or TRBD2 (6 bases each). CDR1 is MRHNA, CDR2 SNTAGT, per germline. This CDR3 region has 14 residues. V was clipped by 4 bases and J by 4 bases, with 10 bases between them. This CDR3 reads CASSAGAPTGELFF. CDR3 bases: TGTGCCAGCAGTGCGGGGGCCCCCACCGGGGAGCTGTTTTTT.

This clonotype was seen at least ten times. The rearrangement links TRBV3-1 to TRBJ2-2; TRBD2 aligns across 14 bases. The germline V gene has CDR1 LGHDT and CDR2 YNNKEL (reference sequence). Unmatched junction bases numbered 2, after V lost 4 bases and J lost 7 bases. This CDR3 contains 15 residues. The CDR3 is CASSPGLAGDGELFF. The CDR3 bases are TGTGCCAGCAGCCCGGGACTAGCGGGAGACGGGGAGCTGTTTTTT.

This clonotype has only a few counts. V gene TRBV20-1 combines with J gene TRBJ1-4; TRBD1 agrees at 8 bases. Losses at the gene ends were 6 bases for V and 8 bases for J; bases not matched to a gene: 11. This CDR3 comprises 14 residues. From germline, CDR1 is DFQATT and CDR2 SNEGSKA (reference sequence). The CDR3 region has the DNA TGCAGTGCGCCTAAACAGGGGGTCGGGGAAAAACTGTTTTTT. It is translated as CSAPKQGVGEKLFF.

This chain uses TRBV20-1 with TRBJ2-1; a weak D match, TRBD2 (7 bases). V was cut by 2 bases and J by 0 bases, with 11 bases left in between. Per germline, CDR1 DFQATT and CDR2 SNEGSKA (reference sequence). The CDR3 is 15 residues long. The CDR3 loop reads CSARPGGLSYNEQFF. The DNA for the CDR3 is TGCAGTGCTAGACCCGGGGGGCTCTCCTACAATGAGCAGTTCTTC.

The chain's CDR3 is CASSSEGGTDTQYF. Written as DNA, the CDR3 is TGTGCCAGCAGTTCCGAGGGGGGCACAGATACGCAGTATTTT. This chain uses TRBV12-3 or TRBV12-4 with TRBJ2-3; weak D call: TRBD1 (6 bases). V lost 4 bases and J lost 1, with 9 bases in between. This CDR3 is 14 amino acids long.

This clonotype was observed many times. V is TRBV4-3 and J is TRBJ2-1, with a tentative D call TRBD1 (5 bases). CDR3 length equals 15 residues. CDR1 and CDR2 from the germline V gene are LGHNA and YSLEER. V dropped 0 bases and J dropped 5 bases, with 11 bases sitting between them. CDR3 coding DNA: TGCGCCAGCAGCCAAGAAGGGAACAGGAACAATGAGCAGTTCTTC. Amino acid sequence: CASSQEGNRNNEQFF.

This chain links TRBV4-3 with TRBJ2-1; D unclear. The ends were cut back, 3 bases at V and 1 base at J, with 22 bases in the middle. CDR3 length equals 19 residues. Germline V lookup: CDR1 LGHNA, CDR2 YSLEER. DNA of the CDR3: TGCGCCAGCAGCCAGCACTTCCCCGAGGTAGTTGGTTCCTACAATGAGCAGTTCTTC. Protein: CASSQHFPEVVGSYNEQFF.

This rearrangement joins TRBV5-4 to TRBJ2-7, with D maybe TRBD2 (6 bases). Germline assignment: CDR1 SGHNT and CDR2 YYREEE (reference sequence). V lost 2 bases and J lost 5, with 35 bases in between. CDR3 length equals 21 residues. The DNA of the CDR3 is TGTGCCAGCAGCTTCGGACTACCGGGATTCTTGACCGGAGGGACGCCCCACGAGCAGTACTTC. Translated, it gives CASSFGLPGFLTGGTPHEQYF.

This chain links TRBV6-5 with TRBJ1-6; possible D gene TRBD1, 5 bases. CDR3 length: 16 residues. Germline lookup yields CDR1 MNHEY and CDR2 SVGAGI. Trimming took 0 bases from V and 8 from J, leaving 14 bases between them. CDR3 sequence (DNA): TGTGCCAGCAGTTACTCGATGGGACTACAATATTCACCCCTCCACTTT. It is translated as CASSYSMGLQYSPLHF.

This clonotype was observed a handful of times. The V gene is TRBV12-3 or TRBV12-4, the J gene TRBJ2-7, with TRBD1 matching over 9 bases. The junction had 4 bases not matched to a gene; V was cut back by 5 bases and J by 2 bases. The CDR3 has 14 amino acids. The CDR3 region has the DNA TGTGCCAGCAGTGAGGGACAGGGTGCCTACGAGCAGTACTTC. Amino acids: CASSEGQGAYEQYF.